The sequence of this T cell receptor beta chain was determined in a study of shared clonotypes between healthy human individuals. The germline V gene encodes CDR1 SGHRS and CDR2 YFSETQ. The trim removed 4 bases at V and 4 bases at J, leaving 7 bases unmatched. The CDR3 covers 14 residues. This clone was found once. Assay: immunoSEQ multiplex PCR; the TCRdb copy retains only in-frame clones and omits some. The table has roughly 1,000,000 clones, around 78% seen once. The TCR sequence derives from a man between 18 and 29 years old in good health. Some clones in this sample may be carry-over from other donors' samples. Sample: memory CD4+ T cells from PBMCs. Subset noted: CD45RA-negative fraction. The chain links TRBV5-1 to TRBJ2-5; 7 bases fit TRBD1. CDR3 in DNA: TGCGCCAGCAGCATTACGACAGGGAGAGAGACCCAGTACTTC. It codes for CASSITTGRETQYF.